This TCR beta chain was sequenced in a study of shared clonotypes between healthy human individuals. General study findings and limits: Memory subsets had estimated richness that was generally smaller than that of naive subsets. Shared clonotypes: about 5% naive CD4, roughly 3.8% naive CD8, over 2% memory CD4, about 0.41% memory CD8.

An even split of each subset's genomic DNA across several immunoSEQ plates was performed. Here immunoSEQ multiplex PCR was the method, and the copy in TCRdb shows in-frame clones only, minus some. The table records some 2 million clones, approximately 94% of them present only once. Naive CD8 cells comprised CD45RO-negative, CCR7-positively selected cells, excluding terminally differentiated effector memory CD45RA+ cells. Participating donors were healthy, HIV-negative adults free of recent acute infections or vaccinations. Details on this clone: Its antigen is undetermined.

Germline CDR1 and CDR2: SEHNR and FQNEAQ (reference sequence). V lost 5 bases and J 7 bases, leaving 24 bases between the germline ends. The CDR3 sequence is 16 residues long. This sequence originates from a man between 18 and 29 years old in good health. What was sequenced was naive CD8+ T cells sorted from blood. The chain carries TRBV7-9 and TRBJ2-7; possible D gene TRBD2, 6 bases. The CDR3 sequence: CASSPPPGSEFEEQYF. CDR3 sequence (DNA): TGTGCCAGCAGCCCACCTCCCGGGAGCGAGTTCGAGGAGCAGTACTTC.